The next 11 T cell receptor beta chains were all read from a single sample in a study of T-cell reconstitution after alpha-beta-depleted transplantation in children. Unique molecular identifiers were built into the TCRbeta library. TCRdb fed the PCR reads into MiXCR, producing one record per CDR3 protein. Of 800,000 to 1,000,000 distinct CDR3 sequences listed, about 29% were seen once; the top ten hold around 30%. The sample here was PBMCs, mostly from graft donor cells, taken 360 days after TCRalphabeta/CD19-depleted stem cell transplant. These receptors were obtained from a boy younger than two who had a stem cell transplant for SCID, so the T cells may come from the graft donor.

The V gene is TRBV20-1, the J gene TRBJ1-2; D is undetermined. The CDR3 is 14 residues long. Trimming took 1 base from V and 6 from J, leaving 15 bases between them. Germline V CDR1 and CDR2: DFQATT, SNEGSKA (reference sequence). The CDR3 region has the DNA TGCAGTGCTAGAGTGGCAGGAACCGGGCATGGCTACACCTTC. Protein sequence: CSARVAGTGHGYTF.

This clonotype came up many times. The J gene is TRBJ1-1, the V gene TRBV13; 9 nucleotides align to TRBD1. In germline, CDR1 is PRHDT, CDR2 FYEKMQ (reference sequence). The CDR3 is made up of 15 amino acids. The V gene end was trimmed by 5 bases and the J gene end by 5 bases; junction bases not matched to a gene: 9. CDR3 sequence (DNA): TGTGCCAGCAGCGGGTACAGGGGGCGCGGGACTGAAGCTTTCTTT. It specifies CASSGYRGRGTEAFF.

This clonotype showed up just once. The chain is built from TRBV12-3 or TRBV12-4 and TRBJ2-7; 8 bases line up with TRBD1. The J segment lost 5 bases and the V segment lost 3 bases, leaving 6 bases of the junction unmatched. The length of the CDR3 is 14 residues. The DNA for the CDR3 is TGTGCCAGCAGTTTTAACAGGGGGAGTCACGAGCAGTACTTC. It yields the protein CASSFNRGSHEQYF.

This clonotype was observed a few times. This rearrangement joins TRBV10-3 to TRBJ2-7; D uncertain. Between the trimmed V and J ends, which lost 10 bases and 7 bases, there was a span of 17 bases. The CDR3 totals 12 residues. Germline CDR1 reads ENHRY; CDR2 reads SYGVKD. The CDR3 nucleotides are TGTGCCACGGGTGGGGATGTGGGTGAGCAGTACTTC. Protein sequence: CATGGDVGEQYF.

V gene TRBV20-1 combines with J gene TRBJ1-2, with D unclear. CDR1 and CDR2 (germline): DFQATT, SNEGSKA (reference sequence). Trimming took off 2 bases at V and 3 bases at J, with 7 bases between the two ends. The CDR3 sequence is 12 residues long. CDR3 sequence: CSARWGYYGYTF. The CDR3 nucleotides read TGCAGTGCTAGATGGGGTTACTATGGCTACACCTTC.

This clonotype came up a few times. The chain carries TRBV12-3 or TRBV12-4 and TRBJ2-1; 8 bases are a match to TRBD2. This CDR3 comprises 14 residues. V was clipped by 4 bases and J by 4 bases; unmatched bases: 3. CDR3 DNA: TGTGCCAGCAGTTGGAGCGGGGGTTACAATGAGCAGTTCTTC. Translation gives CASSWSGGYNEQFF.

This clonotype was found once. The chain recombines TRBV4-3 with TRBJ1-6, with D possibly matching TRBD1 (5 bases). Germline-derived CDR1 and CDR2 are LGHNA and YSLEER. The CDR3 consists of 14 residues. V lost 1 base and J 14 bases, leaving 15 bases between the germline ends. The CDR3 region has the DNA TGCGCCAGCAGCCAAGGCACTCTGGGGGGAGCCCTCCACTTT. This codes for CASSQGTLGGALHF.

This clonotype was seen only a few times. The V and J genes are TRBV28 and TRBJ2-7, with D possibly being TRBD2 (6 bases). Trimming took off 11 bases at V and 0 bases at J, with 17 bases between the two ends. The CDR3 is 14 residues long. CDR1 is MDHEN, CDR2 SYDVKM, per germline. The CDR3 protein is CAGGPGLSSYEQYF. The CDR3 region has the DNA TGTGCCGGAGGGCCGGGATTAAGCTCCTACGAGCAGTACTTC.

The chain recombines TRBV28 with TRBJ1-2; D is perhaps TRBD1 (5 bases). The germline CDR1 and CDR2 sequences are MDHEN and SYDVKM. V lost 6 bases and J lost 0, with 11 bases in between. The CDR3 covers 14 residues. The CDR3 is CASSWGRTNYGYTF. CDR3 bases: TGTGCCAGCAGCTGGGGACGGACTAACTATGGCTACACCTTC.

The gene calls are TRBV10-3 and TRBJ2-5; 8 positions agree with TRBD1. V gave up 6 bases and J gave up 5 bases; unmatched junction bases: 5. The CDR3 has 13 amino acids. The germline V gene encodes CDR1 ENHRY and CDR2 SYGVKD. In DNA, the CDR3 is TGTGCCATCAGCGGGACAGGTGGGGAGACCCAGTACTTC. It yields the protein CAISGTGGETQYF.

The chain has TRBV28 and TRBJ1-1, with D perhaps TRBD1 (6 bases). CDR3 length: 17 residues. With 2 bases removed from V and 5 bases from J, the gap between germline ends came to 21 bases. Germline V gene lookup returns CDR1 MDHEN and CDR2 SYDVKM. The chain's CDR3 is CASSLPAFSGAGTEAFF. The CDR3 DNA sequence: TGTGCCAGCAGTTTACCCGCGTTTTCGGGGGCTGGGACTGAAGCTTTCTTT.